These 27 T cell receptor beta chains share one sample of origin, sequenced in a study of cytomegalovirus exposure and HLA in healthy donors. Primers for the PCR totalled 60 Vbeta and 13 Jbeta. Libraries were prepared by immunoSEQ multiplex PCR; TCRdb keeps only in-frame clonotypes and omits some of them. This sample has some 130,000 clones, with about two thirds found just once. Material: PBMCs. Receptors originate from a human donor in good health.

The chain combines TRBV4-1 with TRBJ2-7; D is unresolved. This CDR3 is 13 amino acids long. The V end lost 4 bases, the J end lost 4 bases, and 11 bases lay between the germline ends. The germline CDR1 and CDR2 sequences are MGHRA and YSYEKL. In DNA form, the CDR3 reads TGCGCCAGCAGCCCAGTAATGCTTTACGAGCAGTACTTC. Residues: CASSPVMLYEQYF.

This clone was seen a handful of times. V usage is TRBV4-3 and J usage is TRBJ1-2; possible D gene TRBD1, 6 bases. V lost 4 bases to trimming and J lost 4 bases, with 13 bases between them. The CDR3 has 14 amino acids. Germline V gene data show CDR1 as LGHNA and CDR2 as YSLEER. The CDR3 region is CASSPMQGSYGYTF. In DNA, the CDR3 is TGCGCCAGCAGCCCGATGCAGGGGTCCTATGGCTACACCTTC.

Concerning this clone itself: Germline and junction disagree at one end, which may indicate a read error. V gene TRBV7-7 combines with J gene TRBJ1-4; TRBD1 matches 10 bases. The CDR3 contains 15 residues. Germline assignment: CDR1 SSHAT and CDR2 FNYEAQ (reference sequence). The CDR3: CASSPTGTGVEKLFF. CDR3 bases: TGTGCTAGCAGCCCAACCGGGACAGGGGTTGAAAAACTGTTTTTT.

This clone was counted between two and nine times. The rearrangement uses TRBV6-5 and TRBJ2-3; perhaps TRBD1 as D (7 bases). The germline V and J ends were trimmed by 6 bases and 8 bases, with 12 bases remaining between them. The CDR3 length is 12 residues. Germline values: CDR1 MNHEY, CDR2 SVGAGI. Here the CDR3 reads CASRRQGGTQYF. In nucleotides, the CDR3 is TGTGCCAGCAGGAGACAGGGAGGTACGCAGTATTTT.

This clone occurred a few times. The chain has TRBV13 and TRBJ2-7; 9 bases match TRBD2. The V segment lost 5 bases and the J segment 0 bases; nucleotides outside the gene matches: 8. In germline, CDR1 is PRHDT, CDR2 FYEKMQ (reference sequence). CDR3 length: 16 amino acids. In DNA form, the CDR3 reads TGTGCCAGCAGCCTAACTAGCGGGCCAAGCTCCTACGAGCAGTACTTC. Its protein is CASSLTSGPSSYEQYF.

The chain uses TRBV27 and TRBJ2-1, with 10 positions matching TRBD2. CDR1 and CDR2 from the germline V gene are MNHEY and SMNVEV (reference sequence). The CDR3 loop spans 15 amino acids. V shed 2 bases and J 7 bases; nucleotides not matched to a gene: 5. The CDR3 DNA reads as TGTGCCAGCAGTTTAAGAGCGGGAGGGCCTAATGAGCAGTTCTTC. It specifies CASSLRAGGPNEQFF.

The chain employs TRBV5-1 and TRBJ2-3; a weak D match, TRBD2 (5 bases). Germline V gene data show CDR1 as SGHRS and CDR2 as YFSETQ. Trimming stripped 1 base from V and 1 base from J, with 10 bases between. The CDR3 runs to 15 residues. The chain's CDR3 is CASSLRGLGTDTQYF. For the CDR3, the DNA is TGCGCCAGCAGCTTGCGCGGGTTGGGCACAGATACGCAGTATTTT.

The genes are TRBV27 and TRBJ2-6, with no clear D. The V end lost 2 bases, the J end lost 5 bases, and 10 bases lay between the germline ends. Germline CDR1 MNHEY, CDR2 SMNVEV (reference sequence). This CDR3 is 15 amino acids long. The chain's CDR3 is CASSLSAARANVLTF. In DNA, the CDR3 is TGTGCCAGCAGTTTAAGTGCAGCGCGGGCCAACGTCCTGACTTTC.

The rearrangement joins TRBV9 to TRBJ1-1; 7 nucleotides agree with TRBD1. This CDR3 has 15 amino acids. V lost 4 bases, J lost 1 base, and 7 bases stayed unmatched. Germline V gene lookup returns CDR1 SGDLS and CDR2 YYNGEE. CDR3 coding DNA: TGTGCCAGCAGCCTGTTTACAGGGGCGAACACTGAAGCTTTCTTT. Translation gives CASSLFTGANTEAFF.

This clone was recorded once. The chain has TRBV4-2 and TRBJ2-7, with 13 bases that match TRBD2. Germline V gene sequence: CDR1 LGHNA, CDR2 YNFKEQ. V lost 4 bases to trimming and J lost 4 bases; unmatched junction nucleotides: 1. This CDR3 is built from 14 residues. The CDR3 here is CASSRGLAGYEQYF. The CDR3 bases are TGTGCCAGCAGCCGGGGACTAGCGGGGTACGAGCAGTACTTC.

The chain carries TRBV5-1 and TRBJ1-3; D gene unclear. The end of the DNA is better explained by TRBJ2-2, so the J call may be wrong. CDR1 and CDR2 from the germline V gene are SGHRS and YFSETQ. This CDR3 has 14 amino acids. The CDR3 DNA reads TGCGCCAGCAGGTATGAAGCGAGCACCGGGGAGCTGTTTTTT. It yields the protein CASRYEASTGELFF.

This clone came up a few times. This chain links TRBV5-6 with TRBJ1-6; D might be TRBD1 (5 bases). Trimming pared 1 base from V and 9 bases from J, leaving 11 bases between. Germline values: CDR1 SGHDT, CDR2 YYEEEE. The CDR3 is 14 amino acids. The CDR3 is CASSLIGEGSPLHF. The CDR3 coding sequence is TGTGCCAGCAGCTTGATAGGGGAGGGTTCACCCCTCCACTTT.

J is TRBJ2-1 and V is TRBV28, with D unresolved. V gave up 2 bases and J gave up 5 bases, with 7 bases separating them. The CDR3 is 13 residues long. Germline lookup yields CDR1 MDHEN and CDR2 SYDVKM. The CDR3 DNA reads TGTGCCAGCAGTTTAAGTGGCCACAATGAGCAGTTCTTC. Translating it yields CASSLSGHNEQFF.

V is TRBV4-3 and J is TRBJ2-4; 12 bases agree with TRBD2. J gave up 1 base and V 1 base, and 8 bases lay outside the gene matches. Germline assignment: CDR1 LGHNA and CDR2 YSLEER. The CDR3 runs to 19 residues. This chain's CDR3 is CASSQGLAGEIGAKNIQYF. In nucleotides, the CDR3 is TGCGCCAGCAGCCAAGGACTAGCGGGAGAAATAGGGGCCAAAAACATTCAGTACTTC.

In regard to this clone: The junction shows a germline mismatch at one end, possibly a read error. CDR3 nucleotide sequence: TGTTCCAGCAGCTTAGGCGGGACAGGGGGAAGGCATGGCTACACCTTC. This translates into CSSSLGGTGGRHGYTF. This rearrangement joins TRBV7-9 to TRBJ1-2, with 11 bases lining up with TRBD1. Germline CDR1 is SEHNR and CDR2 is FQNEAQ (reference sequence). The CDR3 contains 16 residues.

The CDR3 DNA sequence: TGTGCCATCAGTGCGGAGGGCCCTCATGAGCAGTTCTTC. Its protein product is CAISAEGPHEQFF. The chain joins TRBV10-3 to TRBJ2-1; tentative D call: TRBD2 (6 bases). Trimming pared 4 bases from V and 8 bases from J, leaving 12 bases between. The CDR3 is 13 amino acids. The germline gives CDR1 ENHRY, CDR2 SYGVKD.

This clone appeared once. The genes are TRBV7-2 and TRBJ1-2; 7 bases are a match to TRBD1. Germline assignment: CDR1 SGHTA and CDR2 FQGNSA. There are 18 residues in the CDR3. J was trimmed by 6 bases and V by 2 bases; bases with no gene match: 18. CDR3 bases: TGTGCCAGCAGCTTAACGTGGGGCTTGTCGGGCAGGGGGAATGGCTACACCTTC. Protein: CASSLTWGLSGRGNGYTF.

This chain links TRBV11-2 with TRBJ2-1; 7 bases align to TRBD2. Germline V gene data show CDR1 as SGHAT and CDR2 as FQNNGV. The CDR3 runs to 17 residues. J was trimmed by 2 bases and V by 5 bases; bases with no gene match: 12. The CDR3 bases are TGTGCCAGCAGCCGAATTCGCGGGGGAATAACCTACAATGAGCAGTTCTTC. It translates to CASSRIRGGITYNEQFF.

The chain has TRBV29-1 and TRBJ2-3, with 12 bases lining up with TRBD2. CDR1 is SQVTM and CDR2 is ANQGSEA in the germline V gene. V was clipped by 4 bases and J by 4 bases; unmatched bases: 3. The CDR3 consists of 14 residues. CDR3 loop: CSVGPSGRADTQYF. The CDR3 nucleotides read TGCAGCGTTGGTCCTAGCGGGAGGGCAGATACGCAGTATTTT.

The CDR3 nucleotides are TGTGCCAGCAGCAAAGAAAGGGCTACCGGGACATCGGATGAAAAACTGTTTTTT. Residues: CASSKERATGTSDEKLFF. The chain links TRBV21-1 to TRBJ1-4; the D call of TRBD1 is as the table states it, not checked on the DNA. TRBV21-1 is marked as a pseudogene. This CDR3 is 18 amino acids long.

A note on this clone: One end of the junction does not line up with germline, which may come from a read error. The CDR3 coding sequence is TGTTCCAGCAGCTTAACGGGGGACACAGATACGCAGTATTTT. Translation gives CSSSLTGDTDTQYF. This chain uses TRBV7-9 with TRBJ2-3, with a weak D call TRBD2 (6 bases). Germline CDR1 reads SEHNR; CDR2 reads FQNEAQ (reference sequence). CDR3 length equals 14 residues.

This chain connects TRBV7-9 to TRBJ2-1, with 7 bases aligning to TRBD1. Germline V gene lookup returns CDR1 SEHNR and CDR2 FQNEAQ (reference sequence). V gave up 5 bases and J gave up 8 bases; unmatched junction bases: 15. This CDR3 comprises 16 residues. The CDR3 loop is CASSPTNHLQGDEQFF. In nucleotides, the CDR3 is TGTGCCAGCAGCCCTACGAACCACCTCCAGGGGGATGAGCAGTTCTTC. Using reference TRBV7-9 and TRBJ2-1 for the parts outside the CDR3, the full variable domain is DTGVSQNPRHKITKRGQNVTFRCDPISEHNRLYWYRQTLGQGPEFLTYFQNEAQLEKSRLLSDRFSAERPKGSFSTLEIQRTEQGDSAMYLCASSPTNHLQGDEQFFGPGTRLTVL.

The sample holds a few counts of this clone. CDR3 protein: CAWSFGRGNQPQHF. DNA for the CDR3: TGTGCCTGGAGTTTCGGCAGGGGTAATCAGCCCCAGCATTTT. The chain employs TRBV30 and TRBJ1-5, with D possibly TRBD1 on 6 matching bases. Trimming left V 2 bases short and J 4 bases short, with 12 bases between. The CDR3 contains 14 residues. Germline V gene sequence: CDR1 GTSNPN, CDR2 SVGIG (reference sequence).

A note on this clone: The same CDR3 can be traced to other DNA sequences in this sample. The V and J genes are TRBV4-2 and TRBJ1-1; D is unresolved. The germline V gene encodes CDR1 LGHNA and CDR2 YNFKEQ. V was cut by 1 base and J by 4 bases, with 4 bases left in between. The CDR3 consists of 12 residues. The CDR3 DNA follows: TGTGCCAGCAGCCAAGGGGCCACTGAAGCTTTCTTT. As protein: CASSQGATEAFF.

This clone was observed a handful of times. The V call is TRBV12-5, the J call TRBJ2-2; a possible D gene is TRBD2 (7 bases). Trimming took 1 base from V and 6 from J, leaving 15 bases between them. Germline values: CDR1 LGHNT, CDR2 FRNRAP. The CDR3 has 16 amino acids. The CDR3 reads CASGLATRGGPGELFF. The DNA of the CDR3 is TGTGCTAGTGGTTTGGCTACGAGGGGGGGGCCCGGGGAGCTGTTTTTT.

This chain uses TRBV4-1 with TRBJ2-7; 9 bases fit TRBD2. CDR3 size: 13 residues. J gave up 3 bases and V 8 bases, and 5 bases lay outside the gene matches. Looked up from germline, CDR1 is MGHRA and CDR2 is YSYEKL. The DNA of the CDR3 is TGCGCCAGCGGACCGACTAGCGGCTACGAGCAGTACTTC. Its protein is CASGPTSGYEQYF.

J is TRBJ1-5 and V is TRBV28, with D possibly TRBD1 on 6 matching bases. V was cut by 10 bases and J by 7 bases, with 17 bases left in between. In germline, CDR1 is MDHEN, CDR2 SYDVKM. CDR3 length: 13 residues. CDR3 amino acids: CATLGGAWQPQHF. CDR3 nucleotides: TGTGCCACCCTGGGGGGGGCTTGGCAGCCCCAGCATTTT.